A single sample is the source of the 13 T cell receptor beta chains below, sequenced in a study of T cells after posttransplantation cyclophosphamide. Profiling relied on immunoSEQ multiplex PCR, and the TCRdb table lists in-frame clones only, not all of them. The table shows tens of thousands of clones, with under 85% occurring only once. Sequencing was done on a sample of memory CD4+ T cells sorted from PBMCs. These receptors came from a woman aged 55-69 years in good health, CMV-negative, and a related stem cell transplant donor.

The CDR3 DNA is TGTGCCAGCAGCCTCGGACTAGCGGTCAGAGAGACCCAGTACTTC. This codes for CASSLGLAVRETQYF. The chain links TRBV7-2 to TRBJ2-5; 10 bases map to TRBD2. This CDR3 comprises 15 residues. From germline, CDR1 is SGHTA and CDR2 FQGNSA. V was clipped by 5 bases and J by 4 bases; unmatched bases: 7.

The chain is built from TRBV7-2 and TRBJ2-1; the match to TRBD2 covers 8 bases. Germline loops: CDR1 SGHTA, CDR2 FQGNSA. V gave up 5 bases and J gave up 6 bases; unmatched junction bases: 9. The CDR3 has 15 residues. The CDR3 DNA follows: TGTGCCAGCAGCCCCGGGGGGACTAGGTCCAATGAGCAGTTCTTC. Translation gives CASSPGGTRSNEQFF.

CDR3 nucleotide sequence: TGTGCCAGCACCCCGGGACAATCTTACGAGCAGTACTTC. Translating gives CASTPGQSYEQYF. The chain couples TRBV28 to TRBJ2-7; a weak D match, TRBD1 (6 bases). This CDR3 has 13 amino acids. Per germline, CDR1 MDHEN and CDR2 SYDVKM. Trimming pared 7 bases from V and 4 bases from J, leaving 14 bases between.

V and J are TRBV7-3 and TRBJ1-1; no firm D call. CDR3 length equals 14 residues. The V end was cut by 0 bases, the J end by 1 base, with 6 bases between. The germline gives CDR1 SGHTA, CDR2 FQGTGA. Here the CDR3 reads CASSLTLQNTEAFF. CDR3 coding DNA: TGTGCCAGCAGCTTAACTTTACAGAACACTGAAGCTTTCTTT. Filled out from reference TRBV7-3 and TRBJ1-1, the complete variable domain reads GAGVSQTPSNKVTEKGKYVELRCDPISGHTALYWYRQSLGQGPEFLIYFQGTGAADDSGLPNDRFFAVRPEGSVSTLKIQRTERGDSAVYLCASSLTLQNTEAFFGQGTRLTVV.

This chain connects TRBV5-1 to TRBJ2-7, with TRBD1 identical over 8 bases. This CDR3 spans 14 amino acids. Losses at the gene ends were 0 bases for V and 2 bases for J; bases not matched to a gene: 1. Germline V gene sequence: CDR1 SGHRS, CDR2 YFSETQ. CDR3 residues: CASSLDRGAYEQYF. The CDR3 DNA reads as TGCGCCAGCAGCTTGGACAGGGGGGCCTACGAGCAGTACTTC. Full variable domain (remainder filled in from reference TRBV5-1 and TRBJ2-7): KAGVTQTPRYLIKTRGQQVTLSCSPISGHRSVSWYQQTPGQGLQFLFEYFSETQRNKGNFPGRFSGRQFSNSRSEMNVSTLELGDSALYLCASSLDRGAYEQYFGPGTRLTVT.

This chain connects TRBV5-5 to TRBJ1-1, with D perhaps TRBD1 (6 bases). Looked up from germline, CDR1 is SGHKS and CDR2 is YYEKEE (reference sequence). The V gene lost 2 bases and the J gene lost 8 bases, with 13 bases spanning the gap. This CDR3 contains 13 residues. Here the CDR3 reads CASSLGGGREAFF. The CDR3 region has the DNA TGTGCCAGCAGCTTAGGGGGGGGGCGGGAAGCTTTCTTT.

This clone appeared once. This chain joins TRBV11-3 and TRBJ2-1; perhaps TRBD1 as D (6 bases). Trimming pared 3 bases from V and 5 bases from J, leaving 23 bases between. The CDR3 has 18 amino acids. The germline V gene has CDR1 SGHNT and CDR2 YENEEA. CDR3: CASSFFGQIGMGNNEQFF. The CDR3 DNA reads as TGTGCCAGCAGCTTCTTCGGACAGATCGGGATGGGGAACAATGAGCAGTTCTTC.

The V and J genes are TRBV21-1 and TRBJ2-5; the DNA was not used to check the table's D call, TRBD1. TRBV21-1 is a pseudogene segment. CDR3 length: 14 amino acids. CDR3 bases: TGTGCCAGGACAGTTAAAGGGACAGAAGAGACCCAGTACTTC. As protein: CARTVKGTEETQYF.

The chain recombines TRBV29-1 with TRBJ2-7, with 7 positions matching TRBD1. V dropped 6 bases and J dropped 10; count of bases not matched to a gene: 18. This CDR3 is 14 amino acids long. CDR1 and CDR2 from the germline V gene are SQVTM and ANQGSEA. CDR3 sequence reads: CSVALTGSYLRQYF. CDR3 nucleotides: TGCAGCGTGGCCCTGACAGGGTCCTACCTACGCCAGTACTTC.

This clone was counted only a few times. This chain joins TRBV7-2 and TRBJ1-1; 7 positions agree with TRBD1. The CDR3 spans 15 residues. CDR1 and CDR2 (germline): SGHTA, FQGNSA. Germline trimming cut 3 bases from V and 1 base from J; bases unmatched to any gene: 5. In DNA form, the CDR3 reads TGTGCCAGCAGCTTTACAGGGGCCTCGAACACTGAAGCTTTCTTT. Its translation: CASSFTGASNTEAFF.

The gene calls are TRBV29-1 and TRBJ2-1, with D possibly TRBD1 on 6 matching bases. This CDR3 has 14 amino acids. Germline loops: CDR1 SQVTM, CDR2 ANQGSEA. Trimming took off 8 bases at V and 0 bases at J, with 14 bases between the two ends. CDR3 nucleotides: TGCAGCATCAGGGACACCAGCTCCTACAATGAGCAGTTCTTC. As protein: CSIRDTSSYNEQFF.

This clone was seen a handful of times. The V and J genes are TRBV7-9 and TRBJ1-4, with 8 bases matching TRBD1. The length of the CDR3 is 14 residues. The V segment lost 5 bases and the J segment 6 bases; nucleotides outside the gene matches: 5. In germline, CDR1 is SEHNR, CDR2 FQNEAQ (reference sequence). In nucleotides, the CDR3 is TGTGCCAGCAGCCAAGTACAGGGGGATGAAAAACTGTTTTTT. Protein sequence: CASSQVQGDEKLFF.

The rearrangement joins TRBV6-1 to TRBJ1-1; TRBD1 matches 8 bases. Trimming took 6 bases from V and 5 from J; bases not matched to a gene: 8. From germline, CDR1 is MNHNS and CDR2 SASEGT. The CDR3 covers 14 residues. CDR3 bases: TGTGCCAGCAGACCCGGACAGGGCGGGACTGAAGCTTTCTTT. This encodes CASRPGQGGTEAFF.